The clone carrying this T cell receptor beta chain turned up a few times. The antigen remains undetermined. These data belong to a study of T cell repertoires in cytomegalovirus infection. Study overall: Indications of both CMV infection and matching HLA type were provided by public TCR beta signatures. Study-level points and caveats: Clonotype analysis showed dominance of the ex vivo response by HLA-C-restricted CMV-specific TCR beta clonotypes. There were carriers of CMV plus the relevant HLA, and cumulative public TCR beta family frequency identified them.

The V gene end was trimmed by 4 bases and the J gene end by 6 bases; junction bases not matched to a gene: 8. There are 15 residues in the CDR3. Germline CDR1 is SGHNT and CDR2 is YYREEE (reference sequence). TCRdb redid the calling of the reads with MiXCR, one entry per CDR3 protein. The sample shows about 530,000 distinct CDR3 sequences, roughly 29% of them seen only once. The sequencing input was PBMCs. This sequence joins TRBV5-4 and TRBJ2-2; TRBD1 aligns across 8 bases. This TCR was sampled from a human donor in good health (CMV status not recorded). Some clones in this sample may be carry-over from other donors' samples. The CDR3 sequence is CASSPRRQGSGELFF. In DNA, the CDR3 is TGTGCCAGCAGCCCCCGACGACAGGGGTCCGGGGAGCTGTTTTTT.